The 32 T cell receptor beta chains below come from one sample, sequenced in a study of blood T cell repertoires in COVID-19. Produced via immunoSEQ multiplex PCR; TCRdb's table is partial and in-frame only. The sample includes approximately 450,000 clones, around 89% seen only once; the top ten take roughly 4%. The sequenced material came from peripheral blood. Every receptor here comes from a woman under 40 with acute or convalescent COVID-19.

This chain uses TRBV12-3 or TRBV12-4 with TRBJ1-6; a possible D gene is TRBD1 (6 bases). The CDR3 sequence is 13 residues long. V lost 7 bases and J 8 bases, leaving 12 bases between the germline ends. As DNA, the CDR3 is TGTGCCAGCAAAGAGACAGGAGATTCACCCCTCCACTTT. Protein sequence: CASKETGDSPLHF.

This clone was seen a few times. The V and J genes are TRBV6-2 or TRBV6-3 and TRBJ2-7; TRBD2 might be the D (6 bases). This CDR3 contains 15 residues. Trimming pared 6 bases from V and 7 bases from J, leaving 22 bases between. Germline assignment: CDR1 MNHEY and CDR2 SVGEGT. CDR3 bases: TGTGCCAGCAGCCGGGACTTTTCGCCTGGAGGGGAGCAGTACTTC. Translated: CASSRDFSPGGEQYF.

The rearrangement joins TRBV19 to TRBJ1-1; the match to TRBD1 covers 10 bases. After removal of 6 bases from V and 1 base from J, the junction contained 5 bases not matched to a gene. The CDR3 loop spans 15 amino acids. In germline, CDR1 is LNHDA, CDR2 SQIVND (reference sequence). The CDR3: CASRTGGLGNTEAFF. CDR3 in DNA: TGTGCCAGTAGGACAGGGGGCCTCGGGAACACTGAAGCTTTCTTT.

J is TRBJ2-2 and V is TRBV7-2, with a weak D call TRBD1 (5 bases). CDR1 is SGHTA and CDR2 is FQGNSA in the germline V gene. CDR3 length: 13 residues. V was shortened by 3 bases and J by 5 bases, with 7 bases between the two germline ends. As DNA, the CDR3 is TGTGCCAGCAGCTTGACAGATACCGGGGAGCTGTTTTTT. Protein: CASSLTDTGELFF. The whole variable domain, filled in from reference TRBV7-2 and TRBJ2-2, reads GAGVSQSPSNKVTEKGKDVELRCDPISGHTALYWYRQSLGQGLEFLIYFQGNSAPDKSGLPSDRFSAERTGGSVSTLTIQRTQQEDSAVYLCASSLTDTGELFFGEGSRLTVL.

This chain joins TRBV30 and TRBJ2-6, with D tentatively TRBD1 (6 bases). Germline V gene lookup returns CDR1 GTSNPN and CDR2 SVGIG (reference sequence). The CDR3 extends over 17 amino acids. V was trimmed by 5 bases and J by 0 bases, leaving 17 bases between them. CDR3: CAWEQGIVTSGANVLTF. CDR3 nucleotide sequence: TGTGCCTGGGAACAGGGAATAGTCACCTCTGGGGCCAACGTCCTGACTTTC.

This clone has just one count. This sequence joins TRBV5-4 and TRBJ1-6, with 7 bases identical to TRBD1. The CDR3 sequence is 14 residues long. Trimming cost V 3 bases and J 8 bases; bases outside gene matches: 5. The germline V gene has CDR1 SGHNT and CDR2 YYREEE (reference sequence). The CDR3 nucleotides read TGTGCCAGCAGCTCACAGGGGTTGGATTCACCCCTCCACTTT. Its translation: CASSSQGLDSPLHF.

The chain is built from TRBV6-5 and TRBJ2-7, with TRBD1 matching over 8 bases. CDR3 length: 15 residues. Trimming at V came to 6 bases and at J to 3 bases, leaving 10 bases not matched to a gene. Germline V CDR1 and CDR2: MNHEY, SVGAGI. The CDR3 protein is CASRTGGLGDYEQYF. CDR3 in DNA: TGTGCCAGCAGAACAGGGGGTTTGGGGGACTACGAGCAGTACTTC.

This clone has only one observation. The chain recombines TRBV7-3 with TRBJ2-1; 7 positions match TRBD1. CDR3 length equals 16 residues. Unmatched junction bases numbered 16, after V lost 6 bases and J lost 8 bases. Germline V gene lookup returns CDR1 SGHTA and CDR2 FQGTGA. The CDR3, as DNA: TGTGCCAGCAGTCCCGGTCGGCCAGGGGGTGTGGATGAGCAGTTCTTC. Its translation is CASSPGRPGGVDEQFF.

The DNA of the CDR3 is TGTGCCAGCAGTTTACCCCTCCCGGAAAAACTGTTTTTT. It specifies CASSLPLPEKLFF. The chain carries TRBV28 and TRBJ1-4, with no clear D. V was pared by 2 bases and J by 8 bases, with 9 bases between. CDR3 length: 13 residues. Looked up from germline, CDR1 is MDHEN and CDR2 is SYDVKM.

The CDR3 region is CASSPLGGLAQETQYF. DNA for the CDR3: TGTGCCAGCTCCCCTTTGGGGGGTCTAGCACAAGAGACCCAGTACTTC. The chain has TRBV18 and TRBJ2-5; tentatively, D is TRBD2 (6 bases). The V gene's germline CDR1 is KGHSH and CDR2 LQKENI. This CDR3 is built from 16 residues. Deletions cut 6 bases from V and 2 bases from J, with 19 bases between.

This chain links TRBV28 with TRBJ2-2; TRBD2 matches 13 bases. Germline trimming cut 5 bases from V and 5 bases from J; bases unmatched to any gene: 11. CDR3 length: 18 residues. Germline assignment: CDR1 MDHEN and CDR2 SYDVKM. CDR3 sequence (DNA): TGTGCCAGCAGTCAACTAGCGGGGGGGCAAGGAGGAACCGGGGAGCTGTTTTTT. The encoded protein is CASSQLAGGQGGTGELFF.

V is TRBV3-1 (or the pseudogene TRBV3-2) and J is TRBJ2-2; tentative D call: TRBD1 (6 bases). The V gene lost 4 bases and the J gene lost 7 bases, with 16 bases spanning the gap. In germline, CDR1 is LGHDT, CDR2 YNNKEL (reference sequence). The CDR3 runs to 15 residues. The CDR3, as DNA: TGTGCCAGCAGCCTGAACAGGGCGACAAACGGGGAGCTGTTTTTT. Its protein is CASSLNRATNGELFF.

The CDR3 spells CAWSAGQGTNEQYF. In nucleotides, the CDR3 is TGTGCCTGGAGTGCGGGACAGGGGACTAACGAGCAGTACTTC. The genes are TRBV30 and TRBJ2-7, with 10 bases that match TRBD1. The CDR3 totals 14 residues. Germline V gene lookup returns CDR1 GTSNPN and CDR2 SVGIG (reference sequence). The junction had 5 bases not matched to a gene; V was cut back by 1 base and J by 5 bases.

This sequence joins TRBV7-2 and TRBJ2-4; the match to TRBD2 covers 10 bases. V was pared by 1 base and J by 7 bases, with 13 bases of the junction left unmatched. This CDR3 spans 18 amino acids. Per the germline V gene, CDR1 is SGHTA and CDR2 is FQGNSA. CDR3 in amino acids: CASSLVAGGAGNSNIQYF. In DNA, the CDR3 is TGTGCCAGCAGCTTAGTAGCGGGAGGCGCTGGTAATTCGAACATTCAGTACTTC. Looking up the rest from reference TRBV7-2 and TRBJ2-4 gives the full variable domain: GAGVSQSPSNKVTEKGKDVELRCDPISGHTALYWYRQSLGQGLEFLIYFQGNSAPDKSGLPSDRFSAERTGGSVSTLTIQRTQQEDSAVYLCASSLVAGGAGNSNIQYFGAGTRLSVL.

The count of this clone is one. The chain is built from TRBV3-1 (or the pseudogene TRBV3-2) and TRBJ2-7; a weak D match, TRBD2 (6 bases). The CDR3 spans 16 residues. V was cut by 5 bases and J by 2 bases, with 19 bases left in between. Germline V gene lookup returns CDR1 LGHDT and CDR2 YNNKEL (reference sequence). The CDR3 DNA follows: TGTGCCAGCAGCTCCCGTACCTGGCGGGGCCCCTACGAGCAGTACTTC. Protein: CASSSRTWRGPYEQYF.

CDR3 residues: CASISTAGVTDTQYF. The CDR3 region has the DNA TGTGCCAGCATTTCAACAGCGGGGGTAACAGATACGCAGTATTTT. The chain links TRBV5-6 to TRBJ2-3; TRBD2 matches at 8 bases. Germline CDR1 and CDR2: SGHDT and YYEEEE. The junction had 9 bases not matched to a gene; V was cut back by 6 bases and J by 3 bases. The CDR3 loop spans 15 amino acids.

J is TRBJ2-7 and V is TRBV7-2, with D possibly TRBD2 on 5 matching bases. Germline assignment: CDR1 SGHTA and CDR2 FQGNSA. V was trimmed by 5 bases and J by 3 bases, leaving 11 bases between them. CDR3 length equals 13 residues. This CDR3 reads CASSRGPDYEQYF. The CDR3 DNA is TGTGCCAGCAGCCGCGGGCCCGACTACGAGCAGTACTTC.

The sample holds one count of this clone. The chain joins TRBV13 to TRBJ1-4; 9 bases fit TRBD1. J lost 6 bases, V lost 4 bases, and 3 bases had no gene match. The germline CDR1 and CDR2 sequences are PRHDT and FYEKMQ (reference sequence). CDR3 size: 14 residues. The CDR3 sequence is CASSSRDRDEKLFF. In DNA form, the CDR3 reads TGTGCCAGCAGCTCCCGGGACAGGGATGAAAAACTGTTTTTT. Full variable domain (remainder filled in from reference TRBV13 and TRBJ1-4): AAGVIQSPRHLIKEKRETATLKCYPIPRHDTVYWYQQGPGQDPQFLISFYEKMQSDKGSIPDRFSAQQFSDYHSELNMSSLELGDSALYFCASSSRDRDEKLFFGSGTQLSVL.

This clone was detected once. V and J are TRBV19 and TRBJ1-2, with 7 bases matching TRBD1. Germline-derived CDR1 and CDR2 are LNHDA and SQIVND (reference sequence). The CDR3 extends over 16 amino acids. V lost 4 bases to trimming and J lost 5 bases; unmatched junction nucleotides: 13. The CDR3 is CASSTAIRQGGYGYTF. The CDR3 bases are TGTGCCAGTAGTACCGCAATAAGACAGGGAGGATATGGCTACACCTTC.

The chain carries TRBV5-1 and TRBJ2-7; the D gene is possibly TRBD2 (6 bases). The CDR3 has 13 amino acids. Trimming removed 1 base from V and 6 bases from J, with 11 bases in between. Germline CDR1 reads SGHRS; CDR2 reads YFSETQ. CDR3 region: CASSLWGGSEQYF. The CDR3, as DNA: TGCGCCAGCAGCTTGTGGGGAGGTAGCGAGCAGTACTTC.

The chain recombines TRBV4-1 with TRBJ1-2; a possible D gene is TRBD1 (5 bases). The CDR3 runs to 15 residues. The V end was cut by 3 bases, the J end by 4 bases, with 15 bases between. Per the germline V gene, CDR1 is MGHRA and CDR2 is YSYEKL. The CDR3 reads CASSHGGAGTYGYTF. DNA of the CDR3: TGCGCCAGCAGCCACGGAGGGGCAGGGACCTATGGCTACACCTTC.

The chain has TRBV19 and TRBJ1-4, with TRBD1 as a possible D gene (5 bases). The length of the CDR3 is 14 residues. CDR1 is LNHDA and CDR2 is SQIVND in the germline V gene (reference sequence). V lost 6 bases and J 7 bases, leaving 15 bases between the germline ends. CDR3 loop: CASSDSARREKLFF. DNA for the CDR3: TGTGCCAGTAGCGACAGCGCACGACGTGAAAAACTGTTTTTT.

V and J are TRBV7-6 and TRBJ1-1; D is possibly TRBD1 (5 bases). The CDR3 length is 16 residues. V lost 0 bases, J lost 1 base, and 12 bases lay in between. The germline V gene has CDR1 SGHVS and CDR2 FNYEAQ. The CDR3 DNA is TGTGCCAGCAGCTTAGCGTATGGCGGACAGAACACTGAAGCTTTCTTT. It encodes CASSLAYGGQNTEAFF.

The chain joins TRBV6-1 to TRBJ1-5; D is unclear. CDR3 length: 17 amino acids. In germline, CDR1 is MNHNS, CDR2 SASEGT. Trimming cost V 4 bases and J 4 bases, with 20 bases left between them. The CDR3 region has the DNA TGTGCCAGCAGTGGCGAGAAAACGAGTATACTAAATCAGCCCCAGCATTTT. Translation gives CASSGEKTSILNQPQHF.

V gene TRBV5-4 combines with J gene TRBJ1-6; D is unresolved. The CDR3 spans 17 residues. With 0 bases removed from V and 0 bases from J, the gap between germline ends came to 10 bases. Per the germline V gene, CDR1 is SGHNT and CDR2 is YYREEE (reference sequence). CDR3 amino acids: CASSLGRRGSYNSPLHF. The DNA for the CDR3 is TGTGCCAGCAGCTTGGGACGGCGAGGCTCCTATAATTCACCCCTCCACTTT.

The chain joins TRBV3-1 (or the pseudogene TRBV3-2) to TRBJ1-2; D unresolved. CDR1 and CDR2 from the germline V gene are LGHDT and YNNKEL (reference sequence). The CDR3 extends over 12 amino acids. Trimming pared 1 base from V and 6 bases from J, leaving 6 bases between. The CDR3 protein is CASSQVADGYTF. Written as DNA, the CDR3 is TGTGCCAGCAGCCAAGTTGCGGATGGCTACACCTTC.

V and J are TRBV6-1 and TRBJ1-5; weak D call: TRBD1 (5 bases). V was trimmed by 2 bases and J by 0 bases, leaving 11 bases between them. Per germline, CDR1 MNHNS and CDR2 SASEGT. The CDR3 runs 16 residues. In DNA form, the CDR3 reads TGTGCCAGCAGTGAAATGGTAGGGGATAGCAATCAGCCCCAGCATTTT. Translating gives CASSEMVGDSNQPQHF.

The chain couples TRBV29-1 to TRBJ1-2; no definite D call. The ends were cut back, 5 bases at V and 2 bases at J, with 9 bases in the middle. This CDR3 contains 12 residues. Germline V lookup: CDR1 SQVTM, CDR2 ANQGSEA. The CDR3: CSVWAANYGYTF. Here the CDR3 DNA reads TGCAGCGTTTGGGCAGCCAACTATGGCTACACCTTC.

The chain links TRBV6-5 to TRBJ2-7; D is possibly TRBD1 (6 bases). The CDR3 extends over 14 amino acids. In germline, CDR1 is MNHEY, CDR2 SVGAGI. Trimming removed 5 bases at V and 0 bases at J, with 11 bases between. The CDR3 DNA follows: TGTGCCAGCAGTCGAAGGGACAACTCCTACGAGCAGTACTTC. Protein sequence: CASSRRDNSYEQYF.

The chain links TRBV7-9 to TRBJ1-1; D perhaps matches TRBD1 (5 bases). Per germline, CDR1 SEHNR and CDR2 FQNEAQ (reference sequence). V gave up 1 base and J gave up 4 bases, with 19 bases separating them. This CDR3 is built from 17 residues. The DNA for the CDR3 is TGTGCCAGCAGCTTAGAGGGCAGACAGCCTACCTCCACTGAAGCTTTCTTT. This codes for CASSLEGRQPTSTEAFF. Looking up the rest from reference TRBV7-9 and TRBJ1-1 gives the full variable domain: DTGVSQNPRHKITKRGQNVTFRCDPISEHNRLYWYRQTLGQGPEFLTYFQNEAQLEKSRLLSDRFSAERPKGSFSTLEIQRTEQGDSAMYLCASSLEGRQPTSTEAFFGQGTRLTVV.

The V call is TRBV27, the J call TRBJ2-3, with D perhaps TRBD2 (5 bases). Germline CDR1 and CDR2: MNHEY and SMNVEV (reference sequence). The CDR3 totals 16 residues. Trimming took off 2 bases at V and 1 base at J, with 13 bases between the two ends. In DNA form, the CDR3 reads TGTGCCAGCAGTTTAGAGGGCGCGCTGGGCACAGATACGCAGTATTTT. As protein: CASSLEGALGTDTQYF.

This clone has a handful of counts. V is TRBV2 and J is TRBJ2-1; no firm D call. Germline CDR1 is SNHLY and CDR2 is FYNNEI. This CDR3 has 13 residues. V was pared by 11 bases and J by 6 bases, with 17 bases between. The CDR3 region has the DNA TGTGCCTTGAGTGGTTCTCGTCGCAATGAGCAGTTCTTC. As protein: CALSGSRRNEQFF.